The TCR beta chain under discussion was sequenced for a study of T cell changes during pregnancy in multiple sclerosis. Sequenced by immunoSEQ multiplex PCR; TCRdb stores in-frame clones only, minus some. The table includes approximately 53,000 clones, 80% to 95% detected once. Germline CDR1 is GTSNPN and CDR2 is SVGIG (reference sequence). Trimming removed 2 bases from V and 1 base from J, with 21 bases in between. This CDR3 comprises 17 residues. This clonotype was obtained from a female donor in good health, enrolled as a control in a pregnancy study. Specimen: CD4+ T cells from peripheral blood mononuclear cells, collected after pregnancy. The genes are TRBV30 and TRBJ2-7; tentative D call: TRBD1 (6 bases). DNA for the CDR3: TGTGCCTGGAGTCTGAACCTTCTCCGGGACAAATCCTACGAGCAGTACTTC. Protein sequence: CAWSLNLLRDKSYEQYF.